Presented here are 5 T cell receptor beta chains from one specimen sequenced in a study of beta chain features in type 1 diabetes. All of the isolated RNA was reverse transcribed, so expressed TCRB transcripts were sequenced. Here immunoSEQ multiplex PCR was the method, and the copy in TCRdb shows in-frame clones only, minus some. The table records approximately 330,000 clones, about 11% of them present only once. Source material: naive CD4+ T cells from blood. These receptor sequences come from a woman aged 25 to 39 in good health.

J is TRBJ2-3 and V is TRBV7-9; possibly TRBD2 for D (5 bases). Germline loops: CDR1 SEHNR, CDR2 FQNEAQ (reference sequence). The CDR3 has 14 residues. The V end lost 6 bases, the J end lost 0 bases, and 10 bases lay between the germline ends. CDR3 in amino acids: CASRTTGSTDTQYF. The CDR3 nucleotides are TGTGCCAGCAGGACCACGGGGAGCACAGATACGCAGTATTTT.

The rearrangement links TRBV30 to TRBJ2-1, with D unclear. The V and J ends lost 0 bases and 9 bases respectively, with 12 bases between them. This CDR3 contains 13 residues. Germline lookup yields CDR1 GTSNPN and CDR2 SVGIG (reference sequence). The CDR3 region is CAWSVSSMVEQFF. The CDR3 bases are TGTGCCTGGAGTGTAAGTAGCATGGTTGAGCAGTTCTTC.

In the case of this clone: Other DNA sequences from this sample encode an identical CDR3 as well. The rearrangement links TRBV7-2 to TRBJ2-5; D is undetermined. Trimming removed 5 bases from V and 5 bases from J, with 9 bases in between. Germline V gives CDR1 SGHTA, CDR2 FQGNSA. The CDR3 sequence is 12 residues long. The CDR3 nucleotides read TGTGCCAGCAGCCTAAGCCGGGAGACCCAGTACTTC. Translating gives CASSLSRETQYF. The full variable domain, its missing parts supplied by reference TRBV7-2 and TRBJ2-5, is GAGVSQSPSNKVTEKGKDVELRCDPISGHTALYWYRQSLGQGLEFLIYFQGNSAPDKSGLPSDRFSAERTGGSVSTLTIQRTQQEDSAVYLCASSLSRETQYFGPGTRLLVL.

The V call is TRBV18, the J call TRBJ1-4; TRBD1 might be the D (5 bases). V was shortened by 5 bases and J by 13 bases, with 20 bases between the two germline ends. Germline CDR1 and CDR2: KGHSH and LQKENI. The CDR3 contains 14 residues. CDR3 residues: CASSAQDGSWGLFF. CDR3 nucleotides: TGTGCCAGCTCAGCACAGGACGGGAGCTGGGGACTGTTTTTT. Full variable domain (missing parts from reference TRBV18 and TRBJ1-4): NAGVMQNPRHLVRRRGQEARLRCSPMKGHSHVYWYRQLPEEGLKFMVYLQKENIIDESGMPKERFSAEFPKEGPSILRIQQVVRGDSAAYFCASSAQDGSWGLFFGSGTQLSVL.

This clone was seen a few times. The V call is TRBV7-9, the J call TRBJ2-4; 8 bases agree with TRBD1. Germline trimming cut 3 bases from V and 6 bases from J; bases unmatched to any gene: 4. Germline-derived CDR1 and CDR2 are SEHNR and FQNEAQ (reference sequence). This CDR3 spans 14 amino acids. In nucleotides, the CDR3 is TGTGCCAGCAGCTTCCCCGACAGGGGAAACATTCAGTACTTC. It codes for CASSFPDRGNIQYF.